The 25 T cell receptor beta chains below come from one sample, sequenced in a study of control samples from healthy donors and cancer patients. The table came from immunoSEQ multiplex PCR; TCRdb's copy has only in-frame clones and leaves some out. The table shows tens of thousands of clones, with 91% occurring only once. Sequenced sample: PBMCs. Receptors originate from a man over 45 with lung cancer.

V gene TRBV5-4 combines with J gene TRBJ2-3; 11 nucleotides match TRBD2. V trimming: 2 bases; J trimming: 6 bases; junction bases outside the gene matches: 8. CDR1 is SGHNT and CDR2 is YYREEE in the germline V gene (reference sequence). The CDR3 consists of 16 residues. The CDR3 sequence: CASSFKLAGEVDTQYF. CDR3 nucleotide sequence: TGTGCCAGCAGCTTTAAACTAGCGGGGGAGGTGGATACGCAGTATTTT. Combining the CDR3 with reference TRBV5-4 and TRBJ2-3 gives the whole variable domain ETGVTQSPTHLIKTRGQQVTLRCSSQSGHNTVSWYQQALGQGPQFIFQYYREEENGRGNFPPRFSGLQFPNYSSELNVNALELDDSALYLCASSFKLAGEVDTQYFGPGTRLTVL.

V gene TRBV7-2 combines with J gene TRBJ2-3; a weak D match, TRBD2 (6 bases). Trimming stripped 5 bases from V and 6 bases from J, with 12 bases between. Germline V gene lookup returns CDR1 SGHTA and CDR2 FQGNSA. CDR3 size: 13 residues. This CDR3 is CASSNSGGDTQYF. The CDR3 DNA reads as TGTGCCAGCAGCAATAGCGGCGGGGATACGCAGTATTTT.

This chain joins TRBV7-2 and TRBJ1-1; TRBD1 matches 8 bases. There are 15 residues in the CDR3. Germline V gene lookup returns CDR1 SGHTA and CDR2 FQGNSA. J was trimmed by 1 base and V by 4 bases; bases with no gene match: 5. The CDR3 DNA is TGTGCCAGCAGCTCCCAGGGGGCAGCGAACACTGAAGCTTTCTTT. This sequence encodes CASSSQGAANTEAFF.

The chain combines TRBV28 with TRBJ2-7; a possible D gene is TRBD1 (6 bases). V gave up 6 bases and J gave up 3 bases, with 18 bases separating them. The V gene's germline CDR1 is MDHEN and CDR2 SYDVKM. The CDR3 contains 15 residues. CDR3 DNA: TGTGCCAGCAGCCAAGCAGGGGTTGGGGACTACGAGCAGTACTTC. It encodes CASSQAGVGDYEQYF.

This chain connects TRBV7-2 to TRBJ1-1; 7 bases are shared with TRBD1. The CDR3 spans 15 residues. After removal of 5 bases from V and 2 bases from J, the junction contained 8 bases not matched to a gene. Germline V gives CDR1 SGHTA, CDR2 FQGNSA. This CDR3 reads CASSPRTGLNTEAFF. The CDR3, as DNA: TGTGCCAGCAGCCCGCGGACAGGCCTAAACACTGAAGCTTTCTTT.

The chain is built from TRBV4-3 and TRBJ1-3; D is ambiguous. The CDR3 is 15 amino acids. Trimming cost V 2 bases and J 0 bases, with 8 bases left between them. CDR1 and CDR2 from the germline V gene are LGHNA and YSLEER. In DNA, the CDR3 is TGCGCCAGCAGCCAATTGTTCGCCTCTGGAAACACCATATATTTT. It is translated as CASSQLFASGNTIYF.

The V gene is TRBV3-1 (or the pseudogene TRBV3-2), the J gene TRBJ2-6, with unresolved D. CDR3 length: 14 residues. Germline values: CDR1 LGHDT, CDR2 YNNKEL (reference sequence). V lost 3 bases and J lost 2, with 5 bases in between. In nucleotides, the CDR3 is TGTGCCAGCAGCCAGGGCGCTGGGGCCAACGTCCTGACTTTC. Encoded protein: CASSQGAGANVLTF.

The V gene is TRBV19, the J gene TRBJ1-5; maybe TRBD1 (5 bases). The CDR3 covers 14 residues. The germline V gene has CDR1 LNHDA and CDR2 SQIVND (reference sequence). V dropped 5 bases and J dropped 5 bases, with 13 bases sitting between them. The CDR3 DNA follows: TGTGCCAGTAGTTGGGGGGGAGCTTATCAGCCCCAGCATTTT. This gives the protein CASSWGGAYQPQHF.

The chain recombines TRBV6-2 or TRBV6-3 with TRBJ1-1, with D perhaps TRBD1 (5 bases). Germline CDR1 MNHEY, CDR2 SVGEGT. Deletions cut 1 base from V and 6 bases from J, with 9 bases between. The CDR3 is made up of 13 amino acids. The CDR3 region is CASSYFRVSEAFF. As DNA, the CDR3 is TGTGCCAGCAGTTACTTCAGGGTGTCTGAAGCTTTCTTT.

This chain links TRBV6-1 with TRBJ1-5, with 7 bases fitting TRBD1. J gave up 4 bases and V 2 bases, and 5 bases lay outside the gene matches. The CDR3 extends over 15 amino acids. Germline V gives CDR1 MNHNS, CDR2 SASEGT. CDR3 sequence (DNA): TGTGCCAGCAGTGAACGGACAGGCGGGAATCAGCCCCAGCATTTT. Its translation is CASSERTGGNQPQHF.

The CDR3 spells CASSQRGVHEKLFF. CDR3 bases: TGTGCCAGCAGCCAAAGAGGGGTTCATGAAAAACTGTTTTTT. This chain connects TRBV5-4 to TRBJ1-4; D is perhaps TRBD1 (5 bases). There are 14 residues in the CDR3. V gave up 4 bases and J gave up 6 bases, with 13 bases separating them. The germline V gene has CDR1 SGHNT and CDR2 YYREEE (reference sequence). Together with reference TRBV5-4 and TRBJ1-4, the CDR3 gives the full variable domain: ETGVTQSPTHLIKTRGQQVTLRCSSQSGHNTVSWYQQALGQGPQFIFQYYREEENGRGNFPPRFSGLQFPNYSSELNVNALELDDSALYLCASSQRGVHEKLFFGSGTQLSVL.

The chain is built from TRBV9 and TRBJ2-3; 8 nucleotides line up with TRBD2. There are 12 residues in the CDR3. V shed 4 bases, J shed 5 bases, and the junction held 0 bases outside the gene matches. Germline V lookup: CDR1 SGDLS, CDR2 YYNGEE. The CDR3 sequence: CASSRGGDTQYF. DNA of the CDR3: TGTGCCAGCAGCCGGGGGGGAGATACGCAGTATTTT. Drawing the rest from reference TRBV9 and TRBJ2-3, the complete variable domain is DSGVTQTPKHLITATGQRVTLRCSPRSGDLSVYWYQQSLDQGLQFLIQYYNGEERAKGNILERFSAQQFPDLHSELNLSSLELGDSALYFCASSRGGDTQYFGPGTRLTVL.

In its sample, this clone was seen once. The rearrangement uses TRBV21-1 and TRBJ1-2. TRBV21-1 has pseudogene status. The CDR3 runs to 14 residues. CDR3 nucleotides: TGTGCCAGCAGCAAAGAGGGCAGGAACTATGGCTACACCTTC. Translation gives CASSKEGRNYGYTF.

The CDR3 reads CASSVATGGSGGGTDTQYF. CDR3 DNA: TGTGCCAGCAGCGTAGCTACTGGGGGGAGCGGGGGAGGCACAGATACGCAGTATTTT. This chain links TRBV9 with TRBJ2-3; TRBD2 matches 8 bases. The J segment lost 1 base and the V segment lost 0 bases, leaving 13 bases of the junction unmatched. The CDR3 has 19 amino acids. Germline V lookup: CDR1 SGDLS, CDR2 YYNGEE.

Only a few counts were recorded for this clone. Distinct nucleotide sequences in the sample also encode this CDR3. The chain links TRBV5-5 to TRBJ2-5; D gene unclear. The germline V gene has CDR1 SGHKS and CDR2 YYEKEE (reference sequence). Trimming took off 0 bases at V and 5 bases at J, with 20 bases between the two ends. The CDR3 runs 17 residues. CDR3 nucleotides: TGTGCCAGCAGCTTGGCCGTAAGGCTCCTCTCGTTGGAGACCCAGTACTTC. Its protein is CASSLAVRLLSLETQYF.

This clone was picked up a small number of times. The genes are TRBV9 and TRBJ1-1; D is unresolved. This CDR3 is built from 18 residues. CDR1 is SGDLS and CDR2 is YYNGEE in the germline V gene. Trimming removed 4 bases at V and 2 bases at J, with 24 bases between. CDR3 DNA sequence: TGTGCCAGCAGCCCCTCTCCGGGCCTTCTTTTTCCAAACACTGAAGCTTTCTTT. Translating it yields CASSPSPGLLFPNTEAFF.

The gene calls are TRBV5-1 and TRBJ2-2; 7 bases line up with TRBD1. After removal of 4 bases from V and 1 base from J, the junction contained 7 bases not matched to a gene. This CDR3 region has 16 residues. Germline CDR1 reads SGHRS; CDR2 reads YFSETQ. CDR3 sequence reads: CASSEQGSENTGELFF. CDR3 in DNA: TGCGCCAGCAGCGAACAGGGGTCTGAGAACACCGGGGAGCTGTTTTTT.

The rearrangement joins TRBV6-6 to TRBJ2-5; the D is unclear. The germline gives CDR1 MNHNY, CDR2 SVGAGI (reference sequence). The CDR3 has 13 residues. V was pared by 6 bases and J by 5 bases, with 13 bases between. The CDR3 coding sequence is TGTGCCAGCAGACGTGTAGTCGGGGAGACCCAGTACTTC. This translates into CASRRVVGETQYF.

The chain has TRBV5-1 and TRBJ2-7; TRBD1 agrees at 7 bases. The CDR3 runs to 16 residues. V dropped 0 bases and J dropped 1; count of bases not matched to a gene: 7. The germline V gene encodes CDR1 SGHRS and CDR2 YFSETQ. CDR3 nucleotides: TGCGCCAGCAGCTTGGCCGACAGGGCCCTTTCCTACGAGCAGTACTTC. This gives the protein CASSLADRALSYEQYF.

The chain joins TRBV29-1 to TRBJ1-4; D perhaps matches TRBD1 (6 bases). The CDR3 is 13 residues long. V was shortened by 4 bases and J by 6 bases, with 12 bases between the two germline ends. Germline V gene lookup returns CDR1 SQVTM and CDR2 ANQGSEA. CDR3 bases: TGCAGCGTTGCAAACAGGGATCATGAAAAACTGTTTTTT. It is translated as CSVANRDHEKLFF.

DNA of the CDR3: TGTGCCAGCAGTTATAATTCACCCCTCCACTTT. Its protein product is CASSYNSPLHF. The rearrangement uses TRBV28 and TRBJ1-6, with D uncertain. Germline V gives CDR1 MDHEN, CDR2 SYDVKM. The CDR3 extends over 11 amino acids. The V end was cut by 4 bases, the J end by 5 bases, with 0 bases between.

V gene TRBV29-1 combines with J gene TRBJ1-5; no reliable D call. V was clipped by 6 bases and J by 4 bases, with 13 bases between them. The CDR3 length is 13 residues. Germline lookup yields CDR1 SQVTM and CDR2 ANQGSEA. The CDR3 bases are TGCAGCGTCTTTACCGAACCGAATCAGCCCCAGCATTTT. Protein: CSVFTEPNQPQHF.

The V and J genes are TRBV5-1 and TRBJ2-2, with D perhaps being TRBD1 or TRBD2 (5 bases each). Germline V gene data show CDR1 as SGHRS and CDR2 as YFSETQ. This CDR3 has 15 residues. The V end was cut by 0 bases, the J end by 5 bases, with 11 bases between. CDR3 protein: CASSLVGTTTGELFF. The DNA of the CDR3 is TGCGCCAGCAGCTTGGTCGGGACGACAACCGGGGAGCTGTTTTTT.

The genes are TRBV2 and TRBJ2-1, with D possibly TRBD2 on 5 matching bases. CDR3 length: 13 residues. Trimming cost V 6 bases and J 5 bases, with 11 bases left between them. Germline V lookup: CDR1 SNHLY, CDR2 FYNNEI. The DNA of the CDR3 is TGTGCCAGCAGCCAGAGGGAAGACAATGAGCAGTTCTTC. As protein: CASSQREDNEQFF.

The rearrangement uses TRBV19 and TRBJ2-4; D might be TRBD2 (5 bases). Trimming removed 2 bases from V and 1 base from J, with 15 bases in between. CDR3 length equals 17 residues. In germline, CDR1 is LNHDA, CDR2 SQIVND (reference sequence). The CDR3 coding sequence is TGTGCCAGTAGTATACCCCCGGGGTTAGTGGCCAAAAACATTCAGTACTTC. Its protein product is CASSIPPGLVAKNIQYF.